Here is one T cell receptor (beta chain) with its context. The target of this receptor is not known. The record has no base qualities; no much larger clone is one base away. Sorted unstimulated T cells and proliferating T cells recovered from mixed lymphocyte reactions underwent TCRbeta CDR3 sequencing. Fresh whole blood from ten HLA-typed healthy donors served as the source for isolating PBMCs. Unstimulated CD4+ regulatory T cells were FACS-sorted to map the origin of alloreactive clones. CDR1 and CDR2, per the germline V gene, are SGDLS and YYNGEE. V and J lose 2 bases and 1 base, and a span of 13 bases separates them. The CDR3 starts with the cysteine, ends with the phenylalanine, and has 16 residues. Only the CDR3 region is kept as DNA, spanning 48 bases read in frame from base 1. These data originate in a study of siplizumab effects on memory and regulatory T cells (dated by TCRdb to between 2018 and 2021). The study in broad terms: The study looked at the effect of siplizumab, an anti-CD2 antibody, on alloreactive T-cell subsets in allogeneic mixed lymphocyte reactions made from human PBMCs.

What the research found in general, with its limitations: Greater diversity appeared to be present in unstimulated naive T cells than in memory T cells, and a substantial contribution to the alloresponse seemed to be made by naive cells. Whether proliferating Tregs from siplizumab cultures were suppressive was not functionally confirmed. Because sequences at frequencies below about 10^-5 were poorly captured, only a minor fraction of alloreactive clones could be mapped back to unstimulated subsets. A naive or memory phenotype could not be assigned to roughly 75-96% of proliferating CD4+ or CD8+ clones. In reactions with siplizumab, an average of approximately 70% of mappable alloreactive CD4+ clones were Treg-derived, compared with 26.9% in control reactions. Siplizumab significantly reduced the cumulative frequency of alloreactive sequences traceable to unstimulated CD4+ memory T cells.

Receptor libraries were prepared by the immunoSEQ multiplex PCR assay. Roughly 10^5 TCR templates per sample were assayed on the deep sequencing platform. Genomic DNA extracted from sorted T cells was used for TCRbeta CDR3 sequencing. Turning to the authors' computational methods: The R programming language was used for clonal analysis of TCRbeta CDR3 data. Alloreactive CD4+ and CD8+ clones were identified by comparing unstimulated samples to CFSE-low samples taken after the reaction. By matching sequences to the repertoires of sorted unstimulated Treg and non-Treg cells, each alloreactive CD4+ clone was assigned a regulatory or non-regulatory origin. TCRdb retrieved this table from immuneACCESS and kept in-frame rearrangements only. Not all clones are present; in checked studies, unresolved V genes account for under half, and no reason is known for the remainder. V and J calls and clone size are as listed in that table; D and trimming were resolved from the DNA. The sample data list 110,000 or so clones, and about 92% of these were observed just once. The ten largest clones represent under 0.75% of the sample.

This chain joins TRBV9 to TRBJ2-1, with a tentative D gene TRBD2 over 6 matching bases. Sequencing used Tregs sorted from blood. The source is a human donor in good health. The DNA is TGTGCCAGCAGCGTTGGCGGGGAATTATCCTACAATGAGCAGTTCTTC. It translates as CASSVGGELSYNEQFF.